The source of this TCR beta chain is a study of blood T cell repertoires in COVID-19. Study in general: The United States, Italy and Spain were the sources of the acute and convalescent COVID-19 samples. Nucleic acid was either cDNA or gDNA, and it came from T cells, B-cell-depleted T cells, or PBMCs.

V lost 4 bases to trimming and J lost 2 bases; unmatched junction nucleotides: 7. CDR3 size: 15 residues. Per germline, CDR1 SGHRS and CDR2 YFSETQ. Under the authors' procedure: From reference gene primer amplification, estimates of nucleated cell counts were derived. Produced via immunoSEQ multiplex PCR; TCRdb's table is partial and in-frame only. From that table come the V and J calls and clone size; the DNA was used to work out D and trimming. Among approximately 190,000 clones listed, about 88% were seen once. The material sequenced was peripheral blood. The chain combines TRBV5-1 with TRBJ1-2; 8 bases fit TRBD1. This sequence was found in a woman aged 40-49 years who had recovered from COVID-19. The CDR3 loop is CASSLTDRGNYGYTF. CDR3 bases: TGCGCCAGCAGCCTTACCGACAGGGGCAACTATGGCTACACCTTC.